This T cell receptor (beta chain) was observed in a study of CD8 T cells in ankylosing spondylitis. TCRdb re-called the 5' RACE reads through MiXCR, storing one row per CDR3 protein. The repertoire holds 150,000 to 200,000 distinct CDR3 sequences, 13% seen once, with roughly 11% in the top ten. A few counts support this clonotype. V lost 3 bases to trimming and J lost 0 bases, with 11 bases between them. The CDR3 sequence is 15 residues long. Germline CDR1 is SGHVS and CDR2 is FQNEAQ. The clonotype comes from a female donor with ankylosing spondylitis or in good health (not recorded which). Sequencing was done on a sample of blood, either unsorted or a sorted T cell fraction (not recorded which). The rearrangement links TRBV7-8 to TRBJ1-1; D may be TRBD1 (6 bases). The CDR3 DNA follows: TGTGCCAGCAGCTTTGAAGAGGGGGTGAACACTGAAGCTTTCTTT. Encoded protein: CASSFEEGVNTEAFF.